What follows are 2 T cell receptor beta chains derived from one specimen sequenced in a study of T cells in Graves' hyperthyroidism and ophthalmopathy. Amplified TCR beta CDR3 regions came from RNA transcripts. First-round RT-PCR targeting the TCR CDR3 was performed with the HTBI primer set. TCRdb redid the calling of the multiplex PCR reads with MiXCR, one entry per CDR3 protein. This repertoire shows some 570,000 distinct CDR3 sequences, roughly 18% found once; its top ten account for around 17%. Source material: blood. These receptors all come from a woman under 30 with Graves' ophthalmopathy.

This clonotype was picked up many times. The chain combines TRBV30 with TRBJ1-4; the D gene is possibly TRBD1 (6 bases). V gave up 0 bases and J gave up 7 bases, with 15 bases separating them. The CDR3 extends over 15 amino acids. Germline values: CDR1 GTSNPN, CDR2 SVGIG (reference sequence). This CDR3 reads CAWSVPGAGSEKLFF. In DNA, the CDR3 is TGTGCCTGGAGTGTACCGGGGGCAGGAAGTGAAAAACTGTTTTTT.

This chain uses TRBV12-3 or TRBV12-4 with TRBJ1-4, with D perhaps matching TRBD1 (5 bases). V lost 4 bases, J lost 8 bases, and 5 bases lay in between. This CDR3 has 11 amino acids. CDR3 residues: CASSWGEKLFF. CDR3 DNA: TGTGCCAGCAGTTGGGGGGAAAAACTGTTTTTT.